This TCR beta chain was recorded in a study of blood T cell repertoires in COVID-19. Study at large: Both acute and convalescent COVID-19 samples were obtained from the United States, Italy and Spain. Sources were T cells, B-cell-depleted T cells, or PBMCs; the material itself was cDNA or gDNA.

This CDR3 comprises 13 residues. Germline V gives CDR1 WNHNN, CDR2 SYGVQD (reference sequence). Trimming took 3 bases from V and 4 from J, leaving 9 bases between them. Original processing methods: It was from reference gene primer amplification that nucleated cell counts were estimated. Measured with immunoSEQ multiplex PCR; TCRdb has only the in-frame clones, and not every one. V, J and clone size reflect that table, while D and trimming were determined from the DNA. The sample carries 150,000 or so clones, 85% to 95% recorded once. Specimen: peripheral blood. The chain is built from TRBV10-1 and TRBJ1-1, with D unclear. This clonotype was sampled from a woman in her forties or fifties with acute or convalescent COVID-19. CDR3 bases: TGCGCCAGCAGTGACAGGCCGAGCACTGAAGCTTTCTTT. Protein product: CASSDRPSTEAFF.